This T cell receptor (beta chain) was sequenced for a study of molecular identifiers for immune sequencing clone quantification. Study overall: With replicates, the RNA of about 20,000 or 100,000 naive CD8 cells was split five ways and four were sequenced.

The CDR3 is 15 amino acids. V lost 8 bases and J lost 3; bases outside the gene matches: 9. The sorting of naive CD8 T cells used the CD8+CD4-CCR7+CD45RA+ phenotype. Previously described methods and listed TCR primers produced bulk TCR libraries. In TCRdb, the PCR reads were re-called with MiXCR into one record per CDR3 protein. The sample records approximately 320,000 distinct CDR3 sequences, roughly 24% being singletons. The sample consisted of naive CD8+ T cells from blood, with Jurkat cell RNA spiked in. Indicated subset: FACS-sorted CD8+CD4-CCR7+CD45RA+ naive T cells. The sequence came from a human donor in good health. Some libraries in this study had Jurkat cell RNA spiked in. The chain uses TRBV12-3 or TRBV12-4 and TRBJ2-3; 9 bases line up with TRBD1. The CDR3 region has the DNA TGTGCCAGCTGCTTCACAGGGGGCGGAACAGATACGCAGTATTTT. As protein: CASCFTGGGTDTQYF.